Each of the 23 T cell receptor beta chains below was sequenced from the same sample in a study of blood T cell repertoires in COVID-19. TCRdb's copy holds only in-frame clones and misses some; the assay was immunoSEQ multiplex PCR. Of a few hundred thousand clones in the sample, more than 75% are singletons; the top ten hold around an eighth. The specimen sequenced was peripheral blood. The origin of the receptors is a man older than 75 with acute or convalescent COVID-19.

The chain joins TRBV11-2 to TRBJ2-2; perhaps TRBD1 as D (5 bases). V lost 5 bases to trimming and J lost 4 bases, with 8 bases between them. The CDR3 sequence is 13 residues long. The germline CDR1 and CDR2 sequences are SGHAT and FQNNGV. CDR3 coding DNA: TGTGCCAGCAGCGTGGACATCACCGGGGAGCTGTTTTTT. It codes for CASSVDITGELFF.

This sequence joins TRBV7-3 and TRBJ2-7; D might be TRBD1 (6 bases). Trimming took 0 bases from V and 7 from J, leaving 13 bases between them. Germline loops: CDR1 SGHTA, CDR2 FQGTGA. The CDR3 consists of 14 residues. The CDR3 is CASSLTSGVGEQYF. Here the CDR3 DNA reads TGTGCCAGCAGCTTAACGTCAGGGGTTGGGGAGCAGTACTTC.

The rearrangement uses TRBV19 and TRBJ2-7; D is unclear. The V end was cut by 8 bases, the J end by 0 bases, with 11 bases between. The germline CDR1 and CDR2 sequences are LNHDA and SQIVND (reference sequence). This CDR3 has 13 amino acids. This chain's CDR3 is CASAQQNSYEQYF. In DNA, the CDR3 is TGTGCCAGTGCCCAACAGAACTCCTACGAGCAGTACTTC.

The chain combines TRBV6-1 with TRBJ1-1; D ambiguous. The CDR3 has 12 amino acids. Deletions cut 8 bases from V and 5 bases from J, with 12 bases between. The germline V gene has CDR1 MNHNS and CDR2 SASEGT. In DNA, the CDR3 is TGTGCCAGCTCAAGTGGGCAGACTGAAGCTTTCTTT. Its protein is CASSSGQTEAFF.

The chain couples TRBV5-6 to TRBJ1-5, with no clear D. The CDR3 is 16 residues long. The germline V gene encodes CDR1 SGHDT and CDR2 YYEEEE. V was clipped by 3 bases and J by 0 bases, with 13 bases between them. CDR3 in amino acids: CASSSNFLNSNQPQHF. DNA for the CDR3: TGTGCCAGCAGCTCAAACTTCCTGAATAGCAATCAGCCCCAGCATTTT.

The genes are TRBV28 and TRBJ2-5, with D possibly TRBD2 on 6 matching bases. The CDR3 spans 14 residues. Germline V lookup: CDR1 MDHEN, CDR2 SYDVKM. V shed 6 bases and J shed 3 bases, with 14 bases lying between them. CDR3 residues: CASRYGGPKETQYF. The CDR3 bases are TGTGCCAGCAGATACGGAGGGCCAAAAGAGACCCAGTACTTC.

The rearrangement uses TRBV5-4 and TRBJ1-4, with D perhaps matching TRBD1 (5 bases). CDR1 SGHNT and CDR2 YYREEE come from the germline V gene (reference sequence). V lost 3 bases, J lost 4 bases, and 13 bases lay in between. This CDR3 region has 15 residues. CDR3 amino acids: CASSWGGRSNEKLFF. CDR3 sequence (DNA): TGTGCCAGCAGCTGGGGGGGACGGAGTAATGAAAAACTGTTTTTT. Drawing the rest from reference TRBV5-4 and TRBJ1-4, the complete variable domain is ETGVTQSPTHLIKTRGQQVTLRCSSQSGHNTVSWYQQALGQGPQFIFQYYREEENGRGNFPPRFSGLQFPNYSSELNVNALELDDSALYLCASSWGGRSNEKLFFGSGTQLSVL.

In its sample, this clone was seen once. V usage is TRBV28 and J usage is TRBJ1-2, with 7 bases identical to TRBD1. V lost 4 bases and J lost 2; bases outside the gene matches: 13. The CDR3 length is 17 residues. Germline lookup yields CDR1 MDHEN and CDR2 SYDVKM. The CDR3 region is CASSSPRQGGYNYGYTF. CDR3 nucleotide sequence: TGTGCCAGCAGTTCTCCCCGACAGGGTGGGTACAACTATGGCTACACCTTC.

Only one count was recorded for this clone. The chain carries TRBV28 and TRBJ1-1; D remains ambiguous. Germline CDR1 MDHEN, CDR2 SYDVKM. V was pared by 8 bases and J by 1 base, with 11 bases between. The CDR3 is made up of 13 amino acids. The CDR3 DNA follows: TGTGCCAGCCTATCACCTAAGAACACTGAAGCTTTCTTT. Amino acids: CASLSPKNTEAFF.

The rearrangement links TRBV19 to TRBJ1-3; weak D call: TRBD1 (5 bases). Between the trimmed V and J ends, which lost 9 bases and 3 bases, there was a span of 15 bases. This CDR3 is 14 amino acids long. Germline assignment: CDR1 LNHDA and CDR2 SQIVND (reference sequence). Here the CDR3 DNA reads TGTGCCAGCAGCACCGACAGTTTTGGAAACACCATATATTTT. This encodes CASSTDSFGNTIYF.

The count of this clone is one. The chain uses TRBV6-5 and TRBJ1-1; a weak D match, TRBD1 (6 bases). The V gene's germline CDR1 is MNHEY and CDR2 SVGAGI. V lost 2 bases and J lost 0, with 10 bases in between. The CDR3 sequence is 15 residues long. The CDR3 loop is CASSYDQGMNTEAFF. The CDR3 DNA is TGTGCCAGCAGTTACGACCAGGGGATGAACACTGAAGCTTTCTTT.

The rearrangement links TRBV6-5 to TRBJ2-1; no clear D gene. CDR1 and CDR2 (germline): MNHEY, SVGAGI. This CDR3 is 12 amino acids long. V dropped 2 bases and J dropped 7 bases, with 6 bases sitting between them. CDR3 sequence (DNA): TGTGCCAGCAGTTACGCCGGGAATGAGCAGTTCTTC. It yields the protein CASSYAGNEQFF.

The V call is TRBV6-5, the J call TRBJ1-1; 7 bases agree with TRBD1. This CDR3 is built from 15 residues. Trimming removed 4 bases from V and 0 bases from J; junction bases left unmatched: 5. The germline CDR1 and CDR2 sequences are MNHEY and SVGAGI. The CDR3 DNA is TGTGCCAGCAGTTCCACAGGGGCCATGAACACTGAAGCTTTCTTT. As protein: CASSSTGAMNTEAFF.

The rearrangement links TRBV6-5 to TRBJ2-2, with 11 nucleotides matching TRBD1. The CDR3 has 15 residues. After removal of 5 bases from V and 8 bases from J, the junction contained 7 bases not matched to a gene. Germline CDR1 reads MNHEY; CDR2 reads SVGAGI. CDR3 DNA: TGTGCCAGCAGTATTGGGACAGGGGGATATGGGGAGCTGTTTTTT. Encoded protein: CASSIGTGGYGELFF.

This chain links TRBV9 with TRBJ2-5; D possibly corresponds to TRBD1 (6 bases). Germline CDR1 reads SGDLS; CDR2 reads YYNGEE. This CDR3 has 15 amino acids. With 4 bases removed from V and 0 bases from J, the gap between germline ends came to 13 bases. The CDR3 nucleotides are TGTGCCAGCAGCCCCCGCAGGGGATACCAAGAGACCCAGTACTTC. Encoded protein: CASSPRRGYQETQYF.

The chain is built from TRBV4-1 and TRBJ2-5; 9 nucleotides agree with TRBD2. V was clipped by 0 bases and J by 4 bases; unmatched bases: 3. The CDR3 is 15 amino acids. Germline V lookup: CDR1 MGHRA, CDR2 YSYEKL. The CDR3 DNA reads as TGCGCCAGCAGCCAAGAGGTAGCGGGGGCAGAGACCCAGTACTTC. Protein product: CASSQEVAGAETQYF.

This clone was seen a few times. The CDR3 protein is CASSRVAPLHF. For the CDR3, the DNA is TGTGCCAGCAGCAGGGTGGCACCCCTCCACTTT. The chain carries TRBV28 and TRBJ1-6; D perhaps matches TRBD1 (5 bases). Trimming removed 6 bases from V and 11 bases from J, with 8 bases in between. CDR3 length: 11 amino acids. Looked up from germline, CDR1 is MDHEN and CDR2 is SYDVKM.

This clone was recorded a few times. The V and J genes are TRBV18 and TRBJ1-5, with TRBD1 as a possible D gene (6 bases). CDR1 is KGHSH, CDR2 LQKENI, per germline. CDR3 length: 15 residues. Deletions cut 3 bases from V and 6 bases from J, with 15 bases between. The DNA for the CDR3 is TGTGCCAGCTCACCTCCGGGGGGGGCGAGTCAGCCCCAGCATTTT. Protein: CASSPPGGASQPQHF.

The chain uses TRBV10-1 and TRBJ2-1, with 12 bases fitting TRBD2. CDR3 length: 15 residues. Germline CDR1 reads WNHNN; CDR2 reads SYGVQD (reference sequence). V gave up 2 bases and J gave up 4 bases; unmatched junction bases: 0. CDR3 residues: CASSETSGGYNEQFF. CDR3 DNA: TGCGCCAGCAGTGAGACTAGCGGGGGGTACAATGAGCAGTTCTTC.

The chain joins TRBV12-3 or TRBV12-4 to TRBJ2-2; no firm D call. V lost 5 bases, J lost 4 bases, and 2 bases lay in between. This CDR3 is 11 amino acids long. For the CDR3, the DNA is TGTGCCAGCAGTCGCACCGGGGAGCTGTTTTTT. It is translated as CASSRTGELFF.

Concerning this clone: This specimen includes other DNA sequences encoding the same CDR3. CDR3 nucleotide sequence: TGTGCCAGCAGCGTAGGAGCGGGCAACACCGGGGAGCTGTTTTTT. This gives the protein CASSVGAGNTGELFF. The chain joins TRBV9 to TRBJ2-2; tentative D call: TRBD2 (6 bases). The CDR3 runs 15 residues. The V end was cut by 0 bases, the J end by 2 bases, with 8 bases between. Germline V gives CDR1 SGDLS, CDR2 YYNGEE.

This sequence joins TRBV12-3 or TRBV12-4 and TRBJ2-2, with 7 bases lining up with TRBD1. This CDR3 is built from 12 residues. Losses at the gene ends were 7 bases for V and 6 bases for J; bases not matched to a gene: 2. In DNA form, the CDR3 reads TGTGCCAGCAACCAGGGGGCCGGGGAGCTGTTTTTT. Encoded protein: CASNQGAGELFF.

This rearrangement joins TRBV6-6 to TRBJ1-1; 12 bases map to TRBD1. CDR3 size: 17 residues. Trimming cost V 5 bases and J 7 bases; bases outside gene matches: 14. In germline, CDR1 is MNHNY, CDR2 SVGAGI (reference sequence). CDR3 nucleotide sequence: TGTGCCAGCAGTCGACCCGGGACAGGGGGCGCACTAGATGAAGCTTTCTTT. As protein: CASSRPGTGGALDEAFF.